The rows below give T cell receptor beta chains drawn from one sample of a study of blood T cell repertoires in COVID-19. Assay used: immunoSEQ multiplex PCR; TCRdb lists only in-frame clones, some missing. In the table there are 130,000 or so clones, 84% of which are singletons. The sequencing sample was made of peripheral blood. These receptors were obtained from a man in his sixties with acute or convalescent COVID-19. Each CDR3 is given with its conserved first and last residue. The order of the fields is J gene, V gene, CDR3 protein.

j_gene: TRBJ2-5
v_gene: TRBV5-1
CDR3aa: CASSKLQGSLSGETQYF

j_gene: TRBJ1-1
v_gene: TRBV28
CDR3aa: CASSPRGTTVTEAFF

j_gene: TRBJ1-5
v_gene: TRBV5-1
CDR3aa: CASSFWTGVNQPQHF

j_gene: TRBJ1-1
v_gene: TRBV27
CDR3aa: CASRALPSGTEAFF

j_gene: TRBJ1-2
v_gene: TRBV7-2
CDR3aa: CASSLAAGSNYGYTF

j_gene: TRBJ2-7
v_gene: TRBV9
CDR3aa: CASSIQGGPSYEQYF

j_gene: TRBJ2-3
v_gene: TRBV5-1
CDR3aa: CASREGQSTDTQYF

j_gene: TRBJ2-3
v_gene: TRBV27
CDR3aa: CASSQGTSPLNAQYF

j_gene: TRBJ2-1
v_gene: TRBV5-1
CDR3aa: CASSIGSSGAVYNEQFF

j_gene: TRBJ1-4
v_gene: TRBV4-2
CDR3aa: CASSQDRRGPNEKLFF

j_gene: TRBJ2-1
v_gene: TRBV10-1
CDR3aa: CASSRAGQGANEQFF

j_gene: TRBJ2-3
v_gene: TRBV5-4
CDR3aa: CASRKELGADTQYF

j_gene: TRBJ2-5
v_gene: TRBV11-2
CDR3aa: CASSYSGGLQETQYF

j_gene: TRBJ2-1
v_gene: TRBV7-3
CDR3aa: CASNSVQGGYNEQFF

j_gene: TRBJ2-1
v_gene: TRBV7-3
CDR3aa: CASSPGSTYNEQFF

j_gene: TRBJ2-3
v_gene: TRBV3-1/TRBV3-2
CDR3aa: CASSPSAGTDTQYF

j_gene: TRBJ2-1
v_gene: TRBV2
CDR3aa: CASSGTSGASYNEQFF

j_gene: TRBJ1-5
v_gene: TRBV2
CDR3aa: CASSGSRGFRYGQPQHF

j_gene: TRBJ2-2
v_gene: TRBV11-2
CDR3aa: CASSFRGQDTGELFF

j_gene: TRBJ1-1
v_gene: TRBV9
CDR3aa: CASSVGRQGGSTEAFF

j_gene: TRBJ1-2
v_gene: TRBV3-1/TRBV3-2
CDR3aa: CASSPRWRVDYGYTF

j_gene: TRBJ1-2
v_gene: TRBV10-3
CDR3aa: CAISSGQDGGYTF

j_gene: TRBJ2-1
v_gene: TRBV3-1/TRBV3-2
CDR3aa: CASSQPNEQFF

j_gene: TRBJ1-1
v_gene: TRBV2
CDR3aa: CASSPGTANTEAFF

j_gene: TRBJ1-1
v_gene: TRBV7-9
CDR3aa: CASSLPGDTEAFF

j_gene: TRBJ1-5
v_gene: TRBV28
CDR3aa: CASSNILGDQPQHF

j_gene: TRBJ1-2
v_gene: TRBV5-1
CDR3aa: CASSLGSKDYGYTF

j_gene: TRBJ2-7
v_gene: TRBV7-2
CDR3aa: CASSLGQFYEQYF

j_gene: TRBJ2-1
v_gene: TRBV4-2
CDR3aa: CASSRHTQTSYNEQFF

j_gene: TRBJ1-3
v_gene: TRBV29-1
CDR3aa: CSVAPGSSGNTIYF

j_gene: TRBJ2-7
v_gene: TRBV4-1
CDR3aa: CASSPIWGGDEQYF

j_gene: TRBJ2-7
v_gene: TRBV2
CDR3aa: CASRESAGQGGEQYF

j_gene: TRBJ2-5
v_gene: TRBV15
CDR3aa: CATSRGRETQYF